This T cell receptor beta chain was captured by sequencing in a study of low-dose radiotherapy and immunotherapy resistance in tumors. Priming of first-strand cDNA relied on TRAV- and TRBV-specific primers (covering alpha and beta chains). TCRs were amplified for roughly 20 PCR cycles with a constant-region primer and V-primer adapter. Via MiXCR, TCRdb re-called the reads, giving one row per CDR3 protein. Of fewer than 20,000 distinct CDR3 sequences listed, 74% are singletons. CDR3 length: 18 residues. Between the trimmed V and J ends, which lost 2 bases and 3 bases, there was a span of 21 bases. From germline, CDR1 is MNHEY and CDR2 SVGEGT.

This TCR derives from a human donor with advanced metastatic prostate, ovarian, gallbladder or colorectal cancer (not recorded which). This table probably holds off-target reads from a library built for another chain. The rearrangement joins TRBV6-2 or TRBV6-3 to TRBJ2-3, with D uncertain. The CDR3 DNA is TGTGCCAGCAGTTACACAAAACCTGGCGACTCAAAGACAGATACGCAGTATTTT. It specifies CASSYTKPGDSKTDTQYF.